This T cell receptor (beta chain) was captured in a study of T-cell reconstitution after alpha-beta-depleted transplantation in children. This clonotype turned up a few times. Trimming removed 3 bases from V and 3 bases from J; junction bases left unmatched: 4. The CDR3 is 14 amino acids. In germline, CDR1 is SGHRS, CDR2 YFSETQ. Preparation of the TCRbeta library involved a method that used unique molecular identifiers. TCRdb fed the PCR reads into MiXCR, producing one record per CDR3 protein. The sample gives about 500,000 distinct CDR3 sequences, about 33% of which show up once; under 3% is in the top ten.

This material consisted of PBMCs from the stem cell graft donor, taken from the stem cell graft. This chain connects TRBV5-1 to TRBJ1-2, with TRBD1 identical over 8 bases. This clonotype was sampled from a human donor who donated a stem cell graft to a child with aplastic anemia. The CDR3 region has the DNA TGCGCCAGCAGCTCCGGGACAGGAGACTATGGCTACACCTTC. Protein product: CASSSGTGDYGYTF.